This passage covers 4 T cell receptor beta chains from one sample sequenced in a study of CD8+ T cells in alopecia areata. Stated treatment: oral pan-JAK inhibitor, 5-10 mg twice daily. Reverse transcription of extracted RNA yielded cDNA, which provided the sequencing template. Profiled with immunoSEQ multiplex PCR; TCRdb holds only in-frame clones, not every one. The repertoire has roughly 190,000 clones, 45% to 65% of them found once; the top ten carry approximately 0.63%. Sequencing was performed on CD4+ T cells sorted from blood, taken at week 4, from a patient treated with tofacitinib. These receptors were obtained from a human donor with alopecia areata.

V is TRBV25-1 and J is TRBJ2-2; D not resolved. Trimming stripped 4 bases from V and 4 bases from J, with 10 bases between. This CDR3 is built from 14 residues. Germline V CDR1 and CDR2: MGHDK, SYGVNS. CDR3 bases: TGTGCCAGCAGTGGGATCCTCTCCACCGGGGAGCTGTTTTTT. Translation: CASSGILSTGELFF.

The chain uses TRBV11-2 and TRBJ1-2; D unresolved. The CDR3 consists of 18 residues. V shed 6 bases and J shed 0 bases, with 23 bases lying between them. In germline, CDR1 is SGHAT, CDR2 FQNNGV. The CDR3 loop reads CASSFKTHTLTANYGYTF. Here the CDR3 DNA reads TGTGCCAGCAGTTTCAAAACCCATACACTTACCGCTAACTATGGCTACACCTTC. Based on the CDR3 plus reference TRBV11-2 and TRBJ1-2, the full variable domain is EAGVAQSPRYKIIEKRQSVAFWCNPISGHATLYWYQQILGQGPKLLIQFQNNGVVDDSQLPKDRFSAERLKGVDSTLKIQPAKLEDSAVYLCASSFKTHTLTANYGYTFGSGTRLTVV.

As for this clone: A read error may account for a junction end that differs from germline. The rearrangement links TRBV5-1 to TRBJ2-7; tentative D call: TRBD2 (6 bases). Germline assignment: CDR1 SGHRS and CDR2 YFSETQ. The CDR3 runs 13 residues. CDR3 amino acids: CASSSSGTPPGDF. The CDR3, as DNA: TGCGCCAGCAGCTCGTCCGGGACTCCCCCCGGGGACTTC.

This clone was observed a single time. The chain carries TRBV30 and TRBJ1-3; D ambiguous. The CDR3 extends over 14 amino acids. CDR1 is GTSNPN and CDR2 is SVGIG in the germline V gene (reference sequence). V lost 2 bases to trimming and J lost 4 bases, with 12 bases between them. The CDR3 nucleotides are TGTGCCTGGAGTCCCCCCGACCGCGGAAACACCATATATTTT. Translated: CAWSPPDRGNTIYF.